The next 28 T cell receptor beta chains were all read from a single sample in a study of shared clonotypes between healthy human individuals. Measured with immunoSEQ multiplex PCR; TCRdb has only the in-frame clones, and not every one. In the table there are millions of clones, roughly 92% of which are singletons. The sample consisted of naive CD4+ T cells sorted from blood. Subset meaning: CD45RA+ positively selected. Every receptor here comes from a man younger than 35 in good health.

The chain combines TRBV5-1 with TRBJ2-5; 13 bases align to TRBD2. V trimming: 4 bases; J trimming: 2 bases; junction bases outside the gene matches: 8. The CDR3 has 17 residues. Germline V lookup: CDR1 SGHRS, CDR2 YFSETQ. CDR3 sequence: CASSLTSGGPPQETQYF. For the CDR3, the DNA is TGCGCCAGCAGCCTGACTAGCGGGGGGCCTCCTCAAGAGACCCAGTACTTC.

This clone came up once. DNA for the CDR3: TGCGCCAGCAGCCAAGGGGGGACAGGGGGGAAGGACACTGAAGCTTTCTTT. It is translated as CASSQGGTGGKDTEAFF. This chain joins TRBV4-1 and TRBJ1-1; TRBD1 agrees at 11 bases. Germline CDR1 MGHRA, CDR2 YSYEKL. The ends lost 1 base at V and 3 bases at J; junction bases unmatched: 7. The CDR3 loop spans 17 amino acids.

The chain links TRBV9 to TRBJ2-2; the D gene is possibly TRBD2 (6 bases). From germline, CDR1 is SGDLS and CDR2 YYNGEE. Trimming removed 0 bases from V and 7 bases from J, with 22 bases in between. The CDR3 totals 18 residues. The CDR3 loop reads CASSVVGRTRAGSGELFF. The CDR3 nucleotides read TGTGCCAGCAGCGTAGTAGGCCGGACCCGAGCCGGGAGCGGGGAGCTGTTTTTT.

V and J are TRBV21-1 and TRBJ1-2; the D call TRBD1 from the table was never checked on the DNA. TRBV21-1 is deemed a pseudogene. The CDR3 extends over 17 amino acids. The CDR3 sequence: CASSKKGPGQSYYGYTF. The CDR3 DNA sequence: TGTGCCAGCAGCAAAAAAGGCCCGGGACAGAGTTACTATGGCTACACCTTC.

The count of this clone is one. CDR3 region: CSARLGSSYEQYF. DNA of the CDR3: TGCAGCGCACGACTGGGTAGCTCCTACGAGCAGTACTTC. The chain has TRBV29-1 and TRBJ2-5, with D hard to call. Judging by the DNA end, TRBJ2-7 fits better; the J call may be wrong. The CDR3 contains 13 residues. Germline CDR1 reads SQVTM; CDR2 reads ANQGSEA.

The chain combines TRBV4-3 with TRBJ2-7; 7 nucleotides align to TRBD2. The CDR3 contains 15 residues. Germline V gene data show CDR1 as LGHNA and CDR2 as YSLEER. Germline trimming cut 0 bases from V and 0 bases from J; bases unmatched to any gene: 2. CDR3 residues: CASSQDGGGSYEQYF. The DNA for the CDR3 is TGCGCCAGCAGCCAAGATGGGGGGGGCTCCTACGAGCAGTACTTC.

The chain links TRBV5-3 to TRBJ2-7; no clear D. TRBV5-3 is known as an ORF, though its function is uncertain. V was cut by 0 bases and J by 4 bases, with 8 bases left in between. The CDR3 sequence is 13 residues long. As DNA, the CDR3 is TGTGCCAGAAGCTTGGTTTCACAGTACGAGCAGTACTTC. Its translation is CARSLVSQYEQYF.

The V call is TRBV1, the J call TRBJ2-1; the table gives TRBD2 as D, unverified against the DNA. TRBV1 is given as a pseudogene. The CDR3 spans 14 residues. The CDR3 region has the DNA TGCACCAGCAGCCACCCTAGCGGTCACAATGAGCAGTTCTTC. Protein sequence: CTSSHPSGHNEQFF.

The table lists this clone with a count of one. The V and J genes are TRBV9 and TRBJ2-1, with TRBD2 as a possible D gene (6 bases). The ends were cut back, 0 bases at V and 7 bases at J, with 11 bases in the middle. This CDR3 comprises 14 residues. CDR1 is SGDLS, CDR2 YYNGEE, per germline. The CDR3 coding sequence is TGTGCCAGCAGCGTAGAGGAGGGTTGGAATGAGCAGTTCTTC. It specifies CASSVEEGWNEQFF.

Only one count was recorded for this clone. The J gene is TRBJ2-5, the V gene TRBV11-2, with TRBD1 matching over 7 bases. The CDR3 length is 18 residues. The J segment lost 1 base and the V segment lost 2 bases, leaving 13 bases of the junction unmatched. Germline loops: CDR1 SGHAT, CDR2 FQNNGV. CDR3 protein: CASSLRGKDRAPQETQYF. The DNA for the CDR3 is TGTGCCAGCAGCTTAAGGGGGAAAGACAGGGCACCCCAAGAGACCCAGTACTTC.

Turning to this clone: Relative to the germline gene, one junction end is altered; a read error may explain this. The chain employs TRBV4-1 and TRBJ2-1; 9 bases are a match to TRBD2. CDR1 is MGHRA, CDR2 YSYEKL, per germline. This CDR3 is built from 18 residues. This chain's CDR3 is CASSQDGVAGVSYSEQFF. In nucleotides, the CDR3 is TGCGCCAGCAGCCAAGATGGAGTAGCGGGAGTATCGTACAGTGAGCAGTTCTTC.

A single count supports this clone. J is TRBJ2-2 and V is TRBV10-3; TRBD1 aligns across 7 bases. Trimming at V came to 0 bases and at J to 6 bases, leaving 10 bases not matched to a gene. The CDR3 spans 17 residues. Germline-derived CDR1 and CDR2 are ENHRY and SYGVKD. DNA of the CDR3: TGTGCCATCAGTGAGTCTTTCCAGGGGGTCCGCCCCGGGGAGCTGTTTTTT. Encoded protein: CAISESFQGVRPGELFF.

CDR3 DNA: TGTGCCAGCATCTCCCTCCTAGACAATGAGCAGTTCTTC. Its translation: CASISLLDNEQFF. The rearrangement joins TRBV6-6 to TRBJ2-1, with D unresolved. CDR1 MNHNY and CDR2 SVGAGI come from the germline V gene (reference sequence). CDR3 length equals 13 residues. V shed 7 bases and J shed 5 bases, with 12 bases lying between them.

The rearrangement joins TRBV13 to TRBJ1-4, with a weak D call TRBD1 (6 bases). The CDR3 has 16 amino acids. Germline loops: CDR1 PRHDT, CDR2 FYEKMQ (reference sequence). V dropped 5 bases and J dropped 5 bases, with 18 bases sitting between them. The CDR3 DNA is TGTGCCAGCAGCCCAGGGAAACACAGGGCGAATGAAAAACTGTTTTTT. It specifies CASSPGKHRANEKLFF.

Here the CDR3 reads CASSPSLAGAANTGELFF. CDR3 in DNA: TGTGCCAGCAGCCCATCGCTAGCGGGGGCCGCGAACACCGGGGAGCTGTTTTTT. The rearrangement uses TRBV5-4 and TRBJ2-2, with 10 bases fitting TRBD2. The germline gives CDR1 SGHNT, CDR2 YYREEE (reference sequence). The CDR3 sequence is 18 residues long. The ends lost 4 bases at V and 0 bases at J; junction bases unmatched: 9.

The CDR3 is CAWSRTESPLHF. In DNA form, the CDR3 reads TGTGCCTGGAGTCGGACGGAGTCACCCCTCCACTTT. The V call is TRBV30, the J call TRBJ1-6, with unresolved D. The ends were cut back, 2 bases at V and 10 bases at J, with 9 bases in the middle. Germline loops: CDR1 GTSNPN, CDR2 SVGIG (reference sequence). The CDR3 runs to 12 residues.

The chain uses TRBV10-2 and TRBJ2-7; TRBD2 agrees at 13 bases. Germline V lookup: CDR1 WSHSY, CDR2 SAAADI. V dropped 4 bases and J dropped 7; count of bases not matched to a gene: 13. CDR3 length: 17 residues. CDR3 bases: TGCGCCAGCAGTGGGACTAGCGGGAGTCCCTCGGCGGGGGAGCAGTACTTC. Protein product: CASSGTSGSPSAGEQYF.

V usage is TRBV10-3 and J usage is TRBJ2-7; 9 nucleotides agree with TRBD1. The CDR3 consists of 16 residues. Germline-derived CDR1 and CDR2 are ENHRY and SYGVKD. V was pared by 0 bases and J by 6 bases, with 9 bases of the junction left unmatched. The CDR3 bases are TGTGCCATCAGTGAGTCGGCCGGGACAGGGTACTTCGAGCAGTACTTC. It encodes CAISESAGTGYFEQYF.

The gene calls are TRBV5-1 and TRBJ2-7; TRBD1 might be the D (6 bases). The germline V gene has CDR1 SGHRS and CDR2 YFSETQ. With 0 bases removed from V and 5 bases from J, the gap between germline ends came to 15 bases. The CDR3 totals 15 residues. DNA for the CDR3: TGCGCCAGCAGCTTGGTGCCAGGGGTTACTGACGAGCAGTACTTC. Protein: CASSLVPGVTDEQYF.

V usage is TRBV9 and J usage is TRBJ1-3; D not resolved. V lost 4 bases and J 4 bases, leaving 9 bases between the germline ends. Germline V gene data show CDR1 as SGDLS and CDR2 as YYNGEE. The CDR3 has 13 residues. The CDR3 spells CASSPPNGNTIYF. In DNA, the CDR3 is TGTGCCAGCAGCCCACCCAACGGAAACACCATATATTTT.

The chain combines TRBV5-1 with TRBJ1-2, with a weak D call TRBD1 (6 bases). Germline CDR1 reads SGHRS; CDR2 reads YFSETQ. This CDR3 is 19 amino acids long. Trimming pared 4 bases from V and 3 bases from J, leaving 28 bases between. In nucleotides, the CDR3 is TGCGCCAGCAGCCCTCTCTGGCCCCTAGACAGGCCACGACACTATGGCTACACCTTC. Translating it yields CASSPLWPLDRPRHYGYTF.

This chain uses TRBV6-5 with TRBJ1-1, with 7 bases fitting TRBD1. The CDR3 is 14 amino acids. V shed 0 bases and J 7 bases; nucleotides not matched to a gene: 5. Per germline, CDR1 MNHEY and CDR2 SVGAGI. The CDR3 sequence is CASSYSEGAFEAFF. DNA of the CDR3: TGTGCCAGCAGTTACTCTGAGGGGGCCTTTGAAGCTTTCTTT.

The chain combines TRBV19 with TRBJ2-2, with a tentative D call TRBD2 (6 bases). The V gene's germline CDR1 is LNHDA and CDR2 SQIVND (reference sequence). The CDR3 runs to 18 residues. V was pared by 4 bases and J by 5 bases, with 23 bases between. The CDR3 nucleotides are TGTGCCAGTAGTAGGCGGGCACCAACTGAGCTAGCGACCGGGGAGCTGTTTTTT. This gives the protein CASSRRAPTELATGELFF.

The chain has TRBV10-1 and TRBJ2-3; 8 bases match TRBD2. Germline V gene sequence: CDR1 WNHNN, CDR2 SYGVQD (reference sequence). The V and J ends lost 7 bases and 8 bases, in that order; junction bases with no gene match: 5. This CDR3 is built from 12 residues. CDR3 loop: CASMSGSGTQYF. In nucleotides, the CDR3 is TGCGCCAGCATGAGCGGGAGTGGTACGCAGTATTTT.

This clone was recorded once. CDR3 residues: CASSGQGVSNQPQHF. The DNA of the CDR3 is TGTGCCAGTAGTGGGCAGGGAGTGAGCAATCAGCCCCAGCATTTT. V is TRBV19 and J is TRBJ1-5, with a tentative D call TRBD1 (5 bases). V was cut by 5 bases and J by 1 base, with 12 bases left in between. This CDR3 comprises 15 residues. Germline V gene sequence: CDR1 LNHDA, CDR2 SQIVND (reference sequence).

This chain links TRBV11-2 with TRBJ2-7; TRBD2 matches at 9 bases. Germline lookup yields CDR1 SGHAT and CDR2 FQNNGV. The V segment lost 8 bases and the J segment 1 base; nucleotides outside the gene matches: 9. CDR3 length equals 15 residues. The CDR3 region is CASGRASGNSYEQYF. The DNA of the CDR3 is TGTGCCAGCGGGAGGGCTAGCGGGAATTCCTACGAGCAGTACTTC.

This clone was observed a single time. The gene calls are TRBV30 and TRBJ2-1; no definite D call. V lost 0 bases and J 6 bases, leaving 21 bases between the germline ends. The V gene's germline CDR1 is GTSNPN and CDR2 SVGIG (reference sequence). The CDR3 sequence is 17 residues long. The CDR3 here is CAWSVYGVTHRANEQFF. The DNA for the CDR3 is TGTGCCTGGAGTGTATACGGCGTGACTCACCGTGCCAATGAGCAGTTCTTC.

The rearrangement links TRBV28 to TRBJ1-2; 8 positions match TRBD1. The CDR3 has 14 amino acids. V was pared by 2 bases and J by 14 bases, with 13 bases of the junction left unmatched. The germline gives CDR1 MDHEN, CDR2 SYDVKM. The CDR3 DNA sequence: TGTGCCAGCAGTTTACCAGCGACGGGACAGGTGGCTACCTTC. Residues: CASSLPATGQVATF.